This paragraph reports one T cell receptor beta chain. Antigen: not known. Quantitative barcoded 5'-RACE was used to prepare TCR beta libraries. From the 5' RACE reads, TCRdb called clonotypes with MiXCR, one entry per CDR3 protein. Of some 38,000 distinct CDR3 sequences in the sample, 10% to 13% were seen once. This sample was taken from a study of CD8 T cells in ankylosing spondylitis. CDR1 is SNHLY and CDR2 is FYNNEI in the germline V gene. This CDR3 comprises 16 residues. V dropped 4 bases and J dropped 2; count of bases not matched to a gene: 0. General study results and limits: There was a TCR beta motif, made of several highly homologous variants, that appeared characteristic of ankylosing spondylitis blood. In ankylosing spondylitis patients, matched synovial fluid reportedly showed significant enrichment of disease-linked clones.

Sequencing was performed on blood, either unsorted or a sorted T cell fraction (not recorded which). This TCR derives from a male donor with ankylosing spondylitis or in good health (not recorded which). The rearrangement uses TRBV2 and TRBJ2-1; TRBD2 aligns across 15 bases. CDR3 nucleotides: TGTGCCAGCAGTGGGACTAGCGGGAGGGCCTACAATGAGCAGTTCTTC. This encodes CASSGTSGRAYNEQFF.